The source of this T cell receptor beta chain is a study of T-cell reconstitution after alpha-beta-depleted transplantation in children. Findings of the study overall: Surviving recipient T cells and thymic progenitors underlay high day-60 TCRbeta diversity in some patients.

The CDR3 consists of 11 residues. The germline V gene encodes CDR1 SQVTM and CDR2 ANQGSEA. V was shortened by 3 bases and J by 3 bases, with 6 bases between the two germline ends. This clonotype appeared many times. Its antigen is currently unknown. The library targeted TCRbeta and was prepared with unique molecular identifiers. MiXCR was run by TCRdb on the PCR reads, yielding one entry per CDR3 protein. Of 200,000 to 300,000 distinct CDR3 sequences listed, roughly a quarter are singletons. V and J are TRBV29-1 and TRBJ2-7; D is uncertain. The TCR sequence derives from a girl aged 2 to 9 with Fanconi anemia, due to receive a stem cell transplant. Specimen: PBMCs, collected before TCRalphabeta/CD19-depleted stem cell transplant. The CDR3 nucleotides read TGCAGCGTTGAGGCGGACTACGAGCAGTACTTC. Translating gives CSVEADYEQYF.